The rows below give T cell receptor beta chains drawn from one sample of a study of CD4 T cells in relation to SARS-CoV-2 and coronaviruses. TCRdb's table, derived via immunoSEQ multiplex PCR, lists solely in-frame clones and lacks some. The data show about 65,000 clones, 85% to 90% seen once. The sample was memory CD4+ T cells from PBMCs. All receptors derive from a human donor in good health. The CDR3 runs from the conserved cysteine through the conserved F or W. Each record gives: CDR3 protein, CDR3 DNA, J gene, V gene, D gene, clone size, CDR3 length. A D gene is named only where the DNA matches it firmly. Clone sizes are given selectively: once, few, many, or a class where the clone is expanded.

cdr3_aa: CASSPRISDPFYGYTF
cdr3_nt: TGTGCCAGCAGCCCCCGTATCAGCGATCCCTTTTATGGCTACACCTTC
j_call: TRBJ1-2
v_call: TRBV9
d_call: .
clone_size: .
cdr3_length: 16

cdr3_aa: CATSGRENHYGYTF
cdr3_nt: TGTGCCACCAGTGGGCGGGAGAACCACTATGGCTACACCTTC
j_call: TRBJ1-2
v_call: TRBV24-1
d_call: .
clone_size: .
cdr3_length: 14

cdr3_aa: CATSREGTGFIEQYF
cdr3_nt: TGTGCCACCAGCAGGGAGGGGACAGGGTTTATCGAGCAGTACTTC
j_call: TRBJ2-7
v_call: TRBV15
d_call: TRBD1
clone_size: .
cdr3_length: 15

cdr3_aa: CASSSSGGGIDTQYF
cdr3_nt: TGCGCCAGCAGCTCTAGCGGGGGCGGGATAGATACGCAGTATTTT
j_call: TRBJ2-3
v_call: TRBV5-1
d_call: TRBD2
clone_size: .
cdr3_length: 15

cdr3_aa: CASSLTARGRLRDYEQYF
cdr3_nt: TGTGCCAGCAGTTTAACCGCCAGGGGGCGACTAAGGGACTACGAGCAGTACTTC
j_call: TRBJ2-7
v_call: TRBV27
d_call: TRBD1
clone_size: .
cdr3_length: 18

cdr3_aa: CASSATPSSGVAGELFF
cdr3_nt: TGTGCCAGCAGCGCAACCCCTTCTAGCGGGGTGGCCGGGGAGCTGTTTTTT
j_call: TRBJ2-2
v_call: TRBV5-4
d_call: TRBD2
clone_size: .
cdr3_length: 17

cdr3_aa: CATSMPGQHSGNEQFF
cdr3_nt: TGTGCCACCAGCATGCCGGGACAGCATTCGGGCAATGAGCAGTTCTTC
j_call: TRBJ2-1
v_call: TRBV15
d_call: TRBD1
clone_size: .
cdr3_length: 16

cdr3_aa: CASSLGTAAQETQYF
cdr3_nt: TGCGCCAGCAGCTTGGGAACGGCAGCCCAAGAGACCCAGTACTTC
j_call: TRBJ2-5
v_call: TRBV5-1
d_call: .
clone_size: .
cdr3_length: 15

cdr3_aa: CAWSAKVEGTEAFF
cdr3_nt: TGTGCCTGGAGCGCTAAGGTAGAGGGCACTGAAGCTTTCTTT
j_call: TRBJ1-1
v_call: TRBV30
d_call: .
clone_size: .
cdr3_length: 14

cdr3_aa: CASSPGLAAWNEQFF
cdr3_nt: TGTGCCAGCAGCCCGGGACTAGCTGCCTGGAATGAGCAGTTCTTC
j_call: TRBJ2-1
v_call: TRBV21-1
d_call: .
clone_size: .
cdr3_length: 15

cdr3_aa: CASSYSGRRTDTQYF
cdr3_nt: TGTGCCAGCAGTTACTCGGGTAGGCGGACAGATACGCAGTATTTT
j_call: TRBJ2-3
v_call: TRBV6-5
d_call: .
clone_size: .
cdr3_length: 15

cdr3_aa: CASSLSAGYGNQPQHF
cdr3_nt: TGTGCCAGCAGTTTATCGGCCGGGTATGGGAATCAGCCCCAGCATTTT
j_call: TRBJ1-5
v_call: TRBV28
d_call: .
clone_size: .
cdr3_length: 16

cdr3_aa: CASSPGGRQPQHF
cdr3_nt: TGTGCCAGCTCACCAGGGGGTCGTCAGCCCCAGCATTTT
j_call: TRBJ1-5
v_call: TRBV18
d_call: .
clone_size: .
cdr3_length: 13

cdr3_aa: CASRPTLTPNTEAFF
cdr3_nt: TGTGCCAGCAGACCTACCCTGACACCGAACACTGAAGCTTTCTTT
j_call: TRBJ1-1
v_call: TRBV3-1/TRBV3-2
d_call: .
clone_size: .
cdr3_length: 15

cdr3_aa: CASSQAGQAFF
cdr3_nt: TGTGCCAGCAGCCAAGCCGGGCAAGCTTTCTTT
j_call: TRBJ1-1
v_call: TRBV3-1/TRBV3-2
d_call: .
clone_size: few
cdr3_length: 11

cdr3_aa: CASSPSRGGHSTEAFF
cdr3_nt: TGTGCCAGCTCACCATCAAGGGGCGGGCATAGCACTGAAGCTTTCTTT
j_call: TRBJ1-1
v_call: TRBV18
d_call: .
clone_size: .
cdr3_length: 16

cdr3_aa: CAWSAMSRVGEQFF
cdr3_nt: TGTGCCTGGAGTGCTATGTCCAGGGTGGGTGAGCAGTTCTTC
j_call: TRBJ2-1
v_call: TRBV30
d_call: .
clone_size: .
cdr3_length: 14

cdr3_aa: CASNEGNQPQHF
cdr3_nt: TGTGCCAGCAATGAGGGCAATCAGCCCCAGCATTTT
j_call: TRBJ1-5
v_call: TRBV2
d_call: .
clone_size: .
cdr3_length: 12

cdr3_aa: CASSIVSGTGYGYTF
cdr3_nt: TGTGCCAGTAGTATAGTATCCGGGACGGGCTATGGCTACACCTTC
j_call: TRBJ1-2
v_call: TRBV19
d_call: .
clone_size: few
cdr3_length: 15

cdr3_aa: CASSSGTSGYNEQFF
cdr3_nt: TGCGCCAGCAGCTCCGGGACTAGCGGGTACAATGAGCAGTTCTTC
j_call: TRBJ2-1
v_call: TRBV10-1
d_call: TRBD2
clone_size: .
cdr3_length: 15

cdr3_aa: CASSGTGYGGSHSYEQYF
cdr3_nt: TGTGCCAGCAGCGGAACAGGGTACGGCGGGAGCCACTCCTACGAGCAGTACTTC
j_call: TRBJ2-7
v_call: TRBV5-4
d_call: .
clone_size: once
cdr3_length: 18

cdr3_aa: CASSLYPGQGRAFF
cdr3_nt: TGTGCCAGCAGTTTATATCCGGGACAGGGGCGAGCTTTCTTT
j_call: TRBJ1-1
v_call: TRBV28
d_call: TRBD1
clone_size: once
cdr3_length: 14

cdr3_aa: CASSPGLGPYEQYF
cdr3_nt: TGCGCCAGCAGCCCGGGACTAGGGCCCTACGAGCAGTACTTC
j_call: TRBJ2-7
v_call: TRBV5-1
d_call: TRBD2
clone_size: .
cdr3_length: 14

cdr3_aa: CASSPGLFTDTQYF
cdr3_nt: TGTGCCAGCAGCCCCGGACTATTTACAGATACGCAGTATTTT
j_call: TRBJ2-3
v_call: TRBV4-2
d_call: .
clone_size: .
cdr3_length: 14

cdr3_aa: CASSQGQAVPGELFF
cdr3_nt: TGTGCCAGCAGCCAAGGACAGGCCGTACCGGGGGAGCTGTTTTTT
j_call: TRBJ2-2
v_call: TRBV3-1/TRBV3-2
d_call: .
clone_size: .
cdr3_length: 15

cdr3_aa: CASSPLAGSSTDTQYF
cdr3_nt: TGTGCCAGCTCACCATTAGCGGGATCTAGCACAGATACGCAGTATTTT
j_call: TRBJ2-3
v_call: TRBV18
d_call: TRBD2
clone_size: .
cdr3_length: 16

cdr3_aa: CASSLIAGDSPLHF
cdr3_nt: TGTGCCAGCAGCTTAATAGCGGGGGATTCACCCCTCCACTTT
j_call: TRBJ1-6
v_call: TRBV7-9
d_call: .
clone_size: .
cdr3_length: 14

cdr3_aa: CASSGSRVQPQHF
cdr3_nt: TGTGCCAGCAGTGGGAGTAGGGTTCAGCCCCAGCATTTT
j_call: TRBJ1-5
v_call: TRBV2
d_call: .
clone_size: .
cdr3_length: 13

cdr3_aa: CASSTYRGHEQYF
cdr3_nt: TGTGCCAGCAGCACATACAGGGGCCACGAGCAGTACTTC
j_call: TRBJ2-7
v_call: TRBV13
d_call: TRBD1
clone_size: .
cdr3_length: 13

cdr3_aa: CATSRVGRRAYEQYF
cdr3_nt: TGTGCCACCAGCAGAGTGGGCCGCCGGGCTTACGAGCAGTACTTC
j_call: TRBJ2-7
v_call: TRBV15
d_call: .
clone_size: .
cdr3_length: 15

cdr3_aa: CASSRIQRGDQETQYF
cdr3_nt: TGTGCCAGCAGTCGCATCCAGCGGGGAGACCAAGAGACCCAGTACTTC
j_call: TRBJ2-5
v_call: TRBV6-2/TRBV6-3
d_call: TRBD2
clone_size: .
cdr3_length: 16

cdr3_aa: CASSTGTMNTGELFF
cdr3_nt: TGCGCCAGCAGCACCGGGACAATGAACACCGGGGAGCTGTTTTTT
j_call: TRBJ2-2
v_call: TRBV5-1
d_call: .
clone_size: .
cdr3_length: 15

cdr3_aa: CASRGQGTSPLHF
cdr3_nt: TGTGCCAGCAGGGGACAGGGGACTTCACCCCTCCACTTT
j_call: TRBJ1-6
v_call: TRBV6-5
d_call: TRBD1
clone_size: .
cdr3_length: 13

cdr3_aa: CASSTSGMMGAYEQYF
cdr3_nt: TGTGCCAGCTCAACTAGCGGGATGATGGGCGCCTACGAGCAGTACTTC
j_call: TRBJ2-7
v_call: TRBV18
d_call: TRBD2
clone_size: .
cdr3_length: 16

cdr3_aa: CASTRGHDYEQYF
cdr3_nt: TGTGCCAGCACGAGGGGGCATGATTATGAGCAGTACTTC
j_call: TRBJ2-7
v_call: TRBV6-5
d_call: TRBD1
clone_size: .
cdr3_length: 13

cdr3_aa: CASRGTSGVGVGQFF
cdr3_nt: TGTGCCAGCAGGGGCACTAGCGGTGTTGGTGTCGGGCAGTTCTTC
j_call: TRBJ2-1
v_call: TRBV2
d_call: TRBD2
clone_size: .
cdr3_length: 15

cdr3_aa: CATSGRLAGGHEQYF
cdr3_nt: TGTGCCACCAGCGGAAGACTAGCGGGAGGCCACGAGCAGTACTTC
j_call: TRBJ2-7
v_call: TRBV15
d_call: TRBD2
clone_size: .
cdr3_length: 15

cdr3_aa: CASRYTWTNTGELFF
cdr3_nt: TGTGCCAGCAGATATACGTGGACGAACACCGGGGAGCTGTTTTTT
j_call: TRBJ2-2
v_call: TRBV27
d_call: .
clone_size: .
cdr3_length: 15

cdr3_aa: CASSLPFSGYEQYF
cdr3_nt: TGTGCCAGCAGCTTGCCTTTTTCGGGGTACGAGCAGTACTTC
j_call: TRBJ2-7
v_call: TRBV5-5
d_call: .
clone_size: once
cdr3_length: 14

cdr3_aa: CASSSRGIGELFF
cdr3_nt: TGTGCCAGCAGTTCCCGTGGTATAGGGGAGCTGTTTTTT
j_call: TRBJ2-2
v_call: TRBV28
d_call: .
clone_size: medium-sized
cdr3_length: 13

cdr3_aa: CASSQQGYEQYF
cdr3_nt: TGTGCCAGCAGTCAACAGGGTTACGAGCAGTACTTC
j_call: TRBJ2-7
v_call: TRBV2
d_call: .
clone_size: few
cdr3_length: 12

cdr3_aa: CASSQVRVGELFF
cdr3_nt: TGTGCCAGCAGCCAAGTCAGGGTTGGGGAGCTGTTTTTT
j_call: TRBJ2-2
v_call: TRBV3-1/TRBV3-2
d_call: .
clone_size: .
cdr3_length: 13

cdr3_aa: CASSEIRWNTIYF
cdr3_nt: TGTGCCAGCAGTGAGATTCGATGGAACACCATATATTTT
j_call: TRBJ1-3
v_call: TRBV2
d_call: .
clone_size: few
cdr3_length: 13

cdr3_aa: CASNRDRTYNEQFF
cdr3_nt: TGTGCCAGCAACCGGGACCGAACCTACAATGAGCAGTTCTTC
j_call: TRBJ2-1
v_call: TRBV14
d_call: .
clone_size: .
cdr3_length: 14

cdr3_aa: CASSPSGPNSNQPQHF
cdr3_nt: TGTGCCAGCTCACCATCGGGGCCTAATAGCAATCAGCCCCAGCATTTT
j_call: TRBJ1-5
v_call: TRBV18
d_call: .
clone_size: .
cdr3_length: 16

cdr3_aa: CASSPRSRAGANEQFF
cdr3_nt: TGTGCCAGCAGCCCACGTTCCCGAGCGGGGGCCAATGAGCAGTTCTTC
j_call: TRBJ2-1
v_call: TRBV7-3
d_call: TRBD2
clone_size: .
cdr3_length: 16

cdr3_aa: CASSLGYTGELFF
cdr3_nt: TGTGCCAGCAGTTTAGGATATACCGGGGAGCTGTTTTTT
j_call: TRBJ2-2
v_call: TRBV28
d_call: .
clone_size: .
cdr3_length: 13

cdr3_aa: CASGSGLYTGELFF
cdr3_nt: TGTGCTAGTGGGTCGGGACTCTACACCGGGGAGCTGTTTTTT
j_call: TRBJ2-2
v_call: TRBV12-5
d_call: .
clone_size: .
cdr3_length: 14

cdr3_aa: CASSPRTSGADTQYF
cdr3_nt: TGTGCCAGCAGCCCCCGGACTAGCGGGGCAGATACGCAGTATTTT
j_call: TRBJ2-3
v_call: TRBV7-2
d_call: TRBD2
clone_size: once
cdr3_length: 15

cdr3_aa: CASSQETGGGDEQFF
cdr3_nt: TGTGCCAGCAGCCAGGAGACAGGGGGTGGGGATGAGCAGTTCTTC
j_call: TRBJ2-1
v_call: TRBV11-1
d_call: TRBD1
clone_size: .
cdr3_length: 15

cdr3_aa: CASSSGTSGSKWYF
cdr3_nt: TGTGCCAGCAGCTCCGGGACTAGCGGATCTAAGTGGTACTTC
j_call: TRBJ2-7
v_call: TRBV28
d_call: TRBD2
clone_size: .
cdr3_length: 14

cdr3_aa: CASSLGPNTEAFF
cdr3_nt: TGTGCCAGCAGCTTGGGACCGAACACTGAAGCTTTCTTT
j_call: TRBJ1-1
v_call: TRBV11-2
d_call: .
clone_size: .
cdr3_length: 13

cdr3_aa: CASSALGDNSEKLFF
cdr3_nt: TGTGCCAGCAGCGCGCTGGGGGACAACTCAGAAAAACTGTTTTTT
j_call: TRBJ1-4
v_call: TRBV9
d_call: .
clone_size: .
cdr3_length: 15

cdr3_aa: CASSQDLAGANEQFF
cdr3_nt: TGCGCCAGCAGCCAAGATTTAGCGGGGGCCAATGAGCAGTTCTTC
j_call: TRBJ2-1
v_call: TRBV4-3
d_call: TRBD2
clone_size: .
cdr3_length: 15

cdr3_aa: CASSKDREFAYGYTF
cdr3_nt: TGTGCCAGCAGTAAGGACAGGGAGTTCGCCTATGGCTACACCTTC
j_call: TRBJ1-2
v_call: TRBV6-5
d_call: TRBD1
clone_size: .
cdr3_length: 15

cdr3_aa: CASSLQPANTEAFF
cdr3_nt: TGTGCCAGCAGCTTACAACCAGCCAACACTGAAGCTTTCTTT
j_call: TRBJ1-1
v_call: TRBV7-9
d_call: .
clone_size: .
cdr3_length: 14

cdr3_aa: CASIGTAVNNSPLHF
cdr3_nt: TGTGCCAGCATTGGGACAGCCGTCAATAATTCACCCCTCCACTTT
j_call: TRBJ1-6
v_call: TRBV14
d_call: TRBD1
clone_size: .
cdr3_length: 15

cdr3_aa: CASSSTGLAGEETQYF
cdr3_nt: TGCGCCAGCAGCTCGACGGGACTAGCGGGAGAAGAGACCCAGTACTTC
j_call: TRBJ2-5
v_call: TRBV5-1
d_call: TRBD2
clone_size: .
cdr3_length: 16

cdr3_aa: CASRISGPQDTQYF
cdr3_nt: TGTGCCAGCAGAATTTCGGGGCCTCAAGATACGCAGTATTTT
j_call: TRBJ2-3
v_call: TRBV2
d_call: .
clone_size: once
cdr3_length: 14